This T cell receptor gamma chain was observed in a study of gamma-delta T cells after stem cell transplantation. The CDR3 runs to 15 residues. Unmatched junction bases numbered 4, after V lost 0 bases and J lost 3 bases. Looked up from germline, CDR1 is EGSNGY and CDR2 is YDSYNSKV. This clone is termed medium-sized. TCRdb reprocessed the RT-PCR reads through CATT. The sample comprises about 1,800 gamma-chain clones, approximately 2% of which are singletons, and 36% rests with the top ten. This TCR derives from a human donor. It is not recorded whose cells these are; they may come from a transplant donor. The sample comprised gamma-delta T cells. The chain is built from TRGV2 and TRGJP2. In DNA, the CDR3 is TGTGCCACCTGGGACGGGCGGGGTAGTGATTGGATCAAGACGTTT. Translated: CATWDGRGSDWIKTF.